This T cell receptor (beta chain) was obtained from a study of low-dose radiotherapy and immunotherapy resistance in tumors. Across the study: One day before radiation and immunotherapy, intravenous cyclophosphamide 200 mg/m2 was administered, with this repeated every two weeks. Starting cycle 1 day 1, oral aspirin 300 mg was given daily for four cycles.

Time point noted: after trial treatment. Treatment specified: LDRT plus nivolumab, ipilimumab, low-dose cyclophosphamide and aspirin (RACIN trial). Advanced solid tumors lacking tumor-infiltrating lymphocytes characterized eligible patients. TRAV- and TRBV-specific primers primed first-strand cDNA, covering alpha and beta chains. PCR amplification of the TCRs was performed with Phusion for 20 PCR cycles, and it relied on a constant-region primer together with a V-primer adapter. mRNA, after isolation, was amplified by in vitro transcription. TCRdb reprocessed the reads via MiXCR and lists one record per CDR3 protein. The table includes tens of thousands of distinct CDR3 sequences, 20% to 25% detected once. The germline V gene encodes CDR1 SEHNR and CDR2 FQNEAQ (reference sequence). CDR3 length: 16 residues. V dropped 5 bases and J dropped 5 bases, with 18 bases sitting between them.

This rearrangement joins TRBV7-9 to TRBJ2-2, with a possible D match to TRBD2 (6 bases). This specimen consisted of PBMCs, obtained after low-dose radiotherapy plus immunotherapy. This sequence originates from a female donor with ovarian cancer. The CDR3 bases are TGTGCCAGCAGCCCCCGCCTGACGGGGAGGACCGGGGAGCTGTTTTTT. Amino acid sequence: CASSPRLTGRTGELFF. Filled out from reference TRBV7-9 and TRBJ2-2, the complete variable domain reads DTGVSQNPRHKITKRGQNVTFRCDPISEHNRLYWYRQTLGQGPEFLTYFQNEAQLEKSRLLSDRFSAERPKGSFSTLEIQRTEQGDSAMYLCASSPRLTGRTGELFFGEGSRLTVL.